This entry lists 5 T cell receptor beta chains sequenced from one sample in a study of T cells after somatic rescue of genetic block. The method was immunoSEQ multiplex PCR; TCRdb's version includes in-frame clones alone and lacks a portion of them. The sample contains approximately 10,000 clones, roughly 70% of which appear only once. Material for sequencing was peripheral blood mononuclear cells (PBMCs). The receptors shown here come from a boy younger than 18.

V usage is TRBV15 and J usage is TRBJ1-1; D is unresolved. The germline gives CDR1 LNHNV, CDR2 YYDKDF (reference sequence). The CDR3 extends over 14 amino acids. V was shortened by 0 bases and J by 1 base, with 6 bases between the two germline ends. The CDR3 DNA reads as TGTGCCACCAGCAGAGATCGGGCGAACACTGAAGCTTTCTTT. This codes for CATSRDRANTEAFF.

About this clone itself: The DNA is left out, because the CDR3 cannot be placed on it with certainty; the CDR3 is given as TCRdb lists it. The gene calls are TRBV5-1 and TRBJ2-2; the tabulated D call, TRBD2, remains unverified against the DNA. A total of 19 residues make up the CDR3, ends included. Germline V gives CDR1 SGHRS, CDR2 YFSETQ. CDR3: CASSSLNPSGGRTPGSCFF.

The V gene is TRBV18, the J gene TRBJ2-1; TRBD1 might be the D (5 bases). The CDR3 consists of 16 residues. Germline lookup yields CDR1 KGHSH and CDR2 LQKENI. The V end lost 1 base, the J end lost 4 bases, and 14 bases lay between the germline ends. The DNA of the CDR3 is TGTGCCAGCTCACCACTGCAGGGCGAACGATACAATGAGCAGTTCTTC. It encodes CASSPLQGERYNEQFF.

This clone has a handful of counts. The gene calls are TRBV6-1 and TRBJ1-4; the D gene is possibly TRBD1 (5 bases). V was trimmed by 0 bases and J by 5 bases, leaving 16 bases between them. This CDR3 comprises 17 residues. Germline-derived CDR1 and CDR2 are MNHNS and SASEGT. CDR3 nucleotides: TGTGCCAGCAGTGAAGCTTCAAAGGCAGGGTGGAATGAAAAACTGTTTTTT. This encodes CASSEASKAGWNEKLFF.

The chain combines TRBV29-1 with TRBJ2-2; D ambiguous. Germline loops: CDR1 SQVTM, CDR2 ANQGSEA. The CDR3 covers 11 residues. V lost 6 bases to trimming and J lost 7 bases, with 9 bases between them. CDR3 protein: CSVRRGGELFF. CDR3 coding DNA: TGCAGCGTACGGCGAGGCGGGGAGCTGTTTTTT.